This T cell receptor beta chain was sequenced for a study of blood T cell repertoires in COVID-19. On the study more broadly: The study drew acute and convalescent COVID-19 samples from the United States, Italy and Spain. PBMCs, B-cell-depleted T cells, or T cells provided the cDNA or gDNA that made up the material.

Source study methods: Amplification of reference gene primers provided the estimated nucleated cell counts. The data were produced by immunoSEQ multiplex PCR, yet TCRdb's version contains in-frame clones alone and is incomplete. V and J calls and clone size are as listed in that table; D and trimming were resolved from the DNA. This table has 50,000 to 75,000 clones, 88% appearing once. This TCR was recovered from a woman aged 45-65 years with active or convalescent COVID-19. Sample: peripheral blood.

CDR3 nucleotides: TGTGCCAGCAGTTTAGTCGGGGAGAACTATGGCTACACCTTC. Translated, it gives CASSLVGENYGYTF. The chain employs TRBV27 and TRBJ1-2; D unresolved. Germline values: CDR1 MNHEY, CDR2 SMNVEV (reference sequence). V lost 2 bases and J 2 bases, leaving 9 bases between the germline ends. The length of the CDR3 is 14 residues.